In this sample, the clone carrying this TCR beta chain turned up a few times. The record originates from a study of blood T cells in healthy people across ages. Study overall: Capture via template switching afforded approximately one barcoded beta molecule per two T cells.

With a J-beta primer mix and a sample-barcoded 5' primer, a second PCR ran about 7 to 11 cycles. TCRdb recomputed calls from the 5' RACE reads with MiXCR, one row per CDR3 protein. The sample has 780,000 or so distinct CDR3 sequences, about 55% seen once. Investigators took approximately 9.4 milliliters of peripheral blood from every donor. V lost 6 bases and J lost 3; bases outside the gene matches: 13. Per the germline V gene, CDR1 is SGHAT and CDR2 is FQNNGV. This CDR3 contains 16 residues. The specimen was blood. The receptor comes from a man older than 75 in good health. This rearrangement joins TRBV11-2 to TRBJ1-2, with 7 bases fitting TRBD1. CDR3 residues: CASRPERRGYDYGYTF. The DNA of the CDR3 is TGTGCCAGCAGGCCTGAACGCAGGGGGTACGACTATGGCTACACCTTC.